This entry lists 24 T cell receptor beta chains sequenced from one sample in a study of blood T cell repertoires in COVID-19. Libraries were prepared by immunoSEQ multiplex PCR; TCRdb keeps only in-frame clonotypes and omits some of them. The sample records approximately 260,000 clones, nearly 90% being singletons. Input material: peripheral blood. These receptor sequences come from a woman aged 40 to 50 who had recovered from COVID-19.

This clone was observed once. For the CDR3, the DNA is TGTGCCAGCGGCCCGGGACAGGGAACCTATGGCTACACCTTC. As protein: CASGPGQGTYGYTF. The chain couples TRBV27 to TRBJ1-2; 9 bases match TRBD1. Germline V gives CDR1 MNHEY, CDR2 SMNVEV (reference sequence). This CDR3 spans 14 amino acids. With 8 bases clipped from V and 4 bases from J, the junction kept 8 bases outside the gene matches.

The V call is TRBV6-1, the J call TRBJ1-6; D is ambiguous. Germline CDR1 and CDR2: MNHNS and SASEGT. Trimming removed 1 base from V and 0 bases from J, with 7 bases in between. The CDR3 spans 16 residues. The CDR3 sequence is CASSEVGSSYNSPLHF. CDR3 bases: TGTGCCAGCAGTGAAGTGGGGAGCTCCTATAATTCACCCCTCCACTTT.

The V call is TRBV12-5, the J call TRBJ1-5; the match to TRBD1 covers 8 bases. V lost 1 base to trimming and J lost 4 bases; unmatched junction nucleotides: 3. Per the germline V gene, CDR1 is LGHNT and CDR2 is FRNRAP. This CDR3 contains 15 residues. CDR3 amino acids: CASGLGGQGNQPQHF. CDR3 nucleotide sequence: TGTGCTAGTGGTTTGGGAGGACAGGGAAATCAGCCCCAGCATTTT.

The genes are TRBV9 and TRBJ2-7, with TRBD1 identical over 7 bases. CDR1 and CDR2 from the germline V gene are SGDLS and YYNGEE. The CDR3 runs 14 residues. Trimming at V came to 4 bases and at J to 7 bases, leaving 11 bases not matched to a gene. The CDR3 loop reads CASSLRQGTGEQYF. The CDR3 DNA reads TGTGCCAGCAGCCTACGACAGGGAACGGGGGAGCAGTACTTC.

The chain couples TRBV27 to TRBJ1-5; TRBD1 aligns across 12 bases. Germline V gives CDR1 MNHEY, CDR2 SMNVEV (reference sequence). The length of the CDR3 is 15 residues. The V and J ends lost 5 bases and 8 bases, in that order; junction bases with no gene match: 7. CDR3 sequence: CASSAGTGGGKPQHF. Written as DNA, the CDR3 is TGTGCCAGCAGTGCCGGGACAGGGGGCGGGAAGCCCCAGCATTTT.

The chain joins TRBV18 to TRBJ2-2; 9 bases fit TRBD1. V trimming: 2 bases; J trimming: 1 base; junction bases outside the gene matches: 2. Germline CDR1 reads KGHSH; CDR2 reads LQKENI. The CDR3 totals 16 residues. The CDR3 reads CASSPWDRVNTGELFF. In DNA, the CDR3 is TGTGCCAGCTCACCATGGGACAGGGTGAACACCGGGGAGCTGTTTTTT.

This clone was counted once. This chain connects TRBV4-2 to TRBJ2-6; 8 positions agree with TRBD2. The CDR3 sequence is 17 residues long. From germline, CDR1 is LGHNA and CDR2 YNFKEQ. V trimming: 5 bases; J trimming: 2 bases; junction bases outside the gene matches: 8. The CDR3 nucleotides are TGTGCCAGCAGCGCCCGGGAGGGCGGGGCTGGGGCCAACGTCCTGACTTTC. It codes for CASSAREGGAGANVLTF.

The J gene is TRBJ2-7, the V gene TRBV19; 7 nucleotides agree with TRBD1. After removal of 10 bases from V and 0 bases from J, the junction contained 6 bases not matched to a gene. The CDR3 has 13 amino acids. Germline loops: CDR1 LNHDA, CDR2 SQIVND (reference sequence). CDR3 DNA: TGTGCCACCAGCGACAGGGCCTCCTACGAGCAGTACTTC. This translates into CATSDRASYEQYF.

The chain recombines TRBV28 with TRBJ1-2; no clear D gene. CDR1 and CDR2 (germline): MDHEN, SYDVKM. There are 12 residues in the CDR3. V dropped 3 bases and J dropped 4 bases, with 6 bases sitting between them. CDR3 sequence reads: CASSFSLYGYTF. The CDR3 bases are TGTGCCAGCAGTTTTTCCCTCTATGGCTACACCTTC.

The rearrangement links TRBV6-1 to TRBJ1-5; perhaps TRBD1 as D (6 bases). Germline V CDR1 and CDR2: MNHNS, SASEGT. This CDR3 is 16 amino acids long. Trimming left V 1 base short and J 2 bases short, with 12 bases between. CDR3 region: CASSEGGGRGNQPQHF. The DNA for the CDR3 is TGTGCCAGCAGTGAAGGCGGGGGGCGAGGCAATCAGCCCCAGCATTTT.

The chain carries TRBV24-1 and TRBJ2-5, with 9 bases aligning to TRBD1. The CDR3 has 17 amino acids. The V segment lost 1 base and the J segment 2 bases; nucleotides outside the gene matches: 7. The germline V gene encodes CDR1 KGHDR and CDR2 SFDVKD. The CDR3 DNA reads TGTGCCACCAGTGATTTTGGGACAGGGATGGGGCAAGAGACCCAGTACTTC. It is translated as CATSDFGTGMGQETQYF.

This clone showed up just once. The genes are TRBV9 and TRBJ1-2; maybe TRBD1 (6 bases). Germline assignment: CDR1 SGDLS and CDR2 YYNGEE. The CDR3 has 16 amino acids. Trimming took off 0 bases at V and 6 bases at J, with 18 bases between the two ends. CDR3 protein: CASSVAWADRSDGYTF. In nucleotides, the CDR3 is TGTGCCAGCAGCGTAGCGTGGGCCGACAGGTCCGATGGCTACACCTTC.

The chain combines TRBV7-6 with TRBJ2-2; TRBD2 matches at 12 bases. The CDR3 consists of 17 residues. V was pared by 3 bases and J by 6 bases, with 8 bases of the junction left unmatched. Looked up from germline, CDR1 is SGHVS and CDR2 is FNYEAQ. This CDR3 is CASSLGRTSGTPGELFF. Here the CDR3 DNA reads TGTGCCAGCAGCTTGGGTCGGACTAGCGGGACCCCCGGGGAGCTGTTTTTT. Complete variable domain (other parts from reference TRBV7-6 and TRBJ2-2): GAGVSQSPRYKVTKRGQDVALRCDPISGHVSLYWYRQALGQGPEFLTYFNYEAQQDKSGLPNDRFSAERPEGSISTLTIQRTEQRDSAMYRCASSLGRTSGTPGELFFGEGSRLTVL.

This rearrangement joins TRBV28 to TRBJ2-5; the match to TRBD1 covers 9 bases. CDR3 size: 19 residues. Germline CDR1 is MDHEN and CDR2 is SYDVKM. Trimming cost V 5 bases and J 5 bases; bases outside gene matches: 21. The DNA of the CDR3 is TGTGCCAGCAGTCCCAAAGTAGGCTCTGCGGGACAGGGTTTTGAGACCCAGTACTTC. It is translated as CASSPKVGSAGQGFETQYF.

The rearrangement uses TRBV4-2 and TRBJ1-6; D remains unclear. The CDR3 has 14 residues. V lost 3 bases and J lost 7, with 10 bases in between. From germline, CDR1 is LGHNA and CDR2 YNFKEQ. CDR3 DNA sequence: TGTGCCAGCAGCCACTCGGGGAAGAATTCACCCCTCCACTTT. This gives the protein CASSHSGKNSPLHF.

The chain links TRBV19 to TRBJ1-5; 10 positions match TRBD1. Germline CDR1 reads LNHDA; CDR2 reads SQIVND (reference sequence). CDR3 length equals 14 residues. The V and J ends lost 6 bases and 7 bases, in that order; junction bases with no gene match: 6. The DNA for the CDR3 is TGTGCCAGTAGCGGGACAGGGGATGGACAGCCCCAGCATTTT. Amino acid sequence: CASSGTGDGQPQHF.

The J gene is TRBJ2-6, the V gene TRBV19; D is perhaps TRBD2 (6 bases). V lost 7 bases to trimming and J lost 8 bases, with 18 bases between them. CDR1 and CDR2 (germline): LNHDA, SQIVND (reference sequence). This CDR3 is built from 15 residues. The CDR3 nucleotides read TGTGCCAGTACCTCTTTGGAGGGGCGGACCAACGTCCTGACTTTC. This encodes CASTSLEGRTNVLTF.

The genes are TRBV7-2 and TRBJ1-5; maybe TRBD1 (6 bases). This CDR3 is 13 amino acids long. The V gene lost 8 bases and the J gene lost 5 bases, with 13 bases spanning the gap. Per the germline V gene, CDR1 is SGHTA and CDR2 is FQGNSA. CDR3 in amino acids: CASGSRGHQPQHF. DNA for the CDR3: TGTGCCAGCGGATCGCGGGGGCATCAGCCCCAGCATTTT. Together with reference TRBV7-2 and TRBJ1-5, the CDR3 gives the full variable domain: GAGVSQSPSNKVTEKGKDVELRCDPISGHTALYWYRQSLGQGLEFLIYFQGNSAPDKSGLPSDRFSAERTGGSVSTLTIQRTQQEDSAVYLCASGSRGHQPQHFGDGTRLSIL.

The V gene is TRBV7-2, the J gene TRBJ2-3; 7 bases match TRBD2. The CDR3 is 14 amino acids. Germline lookup yields CDR1 SGHTA and CDR2 FQGNSA. With V trimmed by 4 bases and J by 4 bases, 5 bases remained unmatched. The CDR3 DNA is TGTGCCAGCAGCTCGGGCGGGAGTGCAGATACGCAGTATTTT. This encodes CASSSGGSADTQYF.

The rearrangement uses TRBV19 and TRBJ2-7, with 7 bases lining up with TRBD1. This CDR3 contains 14 residues. In germline, CDR1 is LNHDA, CDR2 SQIVND (reference sequence). J gave up 2 bases and V 4 bases, and 5 bases lay outside the gene matches. In DNA form, the CDR3 reads TGTGCCAGTAGTAAGGGACAGAGAGCCTACGAGCAGTACTTC. The encoded protein is CASSKGQRAYEQYF.

In regard to this clone: Compared with germline, one end of the junction differs, possibly owing to a read error. The chain joins TRBV24-1 to TRBJ2-2; either TRBD1 or TRBD2 may fit D (7 bases each). This CDR3 is 13 amino acids long. Germline V lookup: CDR1 KGHDR, CDR2 SFDVKD. The CDR3 DNA is TGCGCAACCAGGGGGGGTAACACCGGGGAGCTGTTTTTT. Its protein is CATRGGNTGELFF.

This clone came up a few times. In DNA, the CDR3 is TGTGCCAGCAGCCCGTTAACTGGGACAGGGGGAAACGAGCAGTACTTC. Translated: CASSPLTGTGGNEQYF. The gene calls are TRBV5-6 and TRBJ2-7, with 11 bases identical to TRBD1. J gave up 5 bases and V 4 bases, and 11 bases lay outside the gene matches. Looked up from germline, CDR1 is SGHDT and CDR2 is YYEEEE. This CDR3 is 16 amino acids long.

This CDR3 is CASSQEPVARVEQFF. In nucleotides, the CDR3 is TGCGCCAGCAGCCAAGAGCCTGTCGCTAGAGTTGAGCAGTTCTTC. The rearrangement joins TRBV4-3 to TRBJ2-1, with unresolved D. Germline CDR1 is LGHNA and CDR2 is YSLEER. Trimming removed 0 bases from V and 9 bases from J, with 15 bases in between. The CDR3 consists of 15 residues.

The V and J genes are TRBV6-4 and TRBJ2-7; 9 bases map to TRBD2. V was pared by 0 bases and J by 7 bases, with 7 bases of the junction left unmatched. Per the germline V gene, CDR1 is MRHNA and CDR2 is SNTAGT. The CDR3 contains 15 residues. As DNA, the CDR3 is TGTGCCAGCAGTGACTCCCGCGGGGGGGCAGGTGAGCAGTACTTC. Encoded protein: CASSDSRGGAGEQYF.